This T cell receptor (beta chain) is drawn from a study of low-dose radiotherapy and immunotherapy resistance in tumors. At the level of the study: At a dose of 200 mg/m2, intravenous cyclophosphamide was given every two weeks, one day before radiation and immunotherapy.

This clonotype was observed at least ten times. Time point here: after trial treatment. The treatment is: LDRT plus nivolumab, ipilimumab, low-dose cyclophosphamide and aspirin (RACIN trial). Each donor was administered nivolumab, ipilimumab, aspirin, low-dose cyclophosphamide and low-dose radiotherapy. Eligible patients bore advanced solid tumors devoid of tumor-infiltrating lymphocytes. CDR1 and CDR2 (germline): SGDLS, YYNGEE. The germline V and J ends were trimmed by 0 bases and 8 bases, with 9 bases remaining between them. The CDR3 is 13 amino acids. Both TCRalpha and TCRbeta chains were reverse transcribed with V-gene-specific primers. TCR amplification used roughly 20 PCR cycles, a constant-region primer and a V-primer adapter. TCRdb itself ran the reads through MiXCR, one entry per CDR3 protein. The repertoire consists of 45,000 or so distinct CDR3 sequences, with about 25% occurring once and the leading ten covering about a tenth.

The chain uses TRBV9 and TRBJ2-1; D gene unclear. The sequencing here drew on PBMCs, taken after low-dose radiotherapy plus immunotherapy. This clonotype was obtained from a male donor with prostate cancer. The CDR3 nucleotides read TGTGCCAGCAGCGTAGGACTCGACCATGAGCAGTTCTTC. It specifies CASSVGLDHEQFF.